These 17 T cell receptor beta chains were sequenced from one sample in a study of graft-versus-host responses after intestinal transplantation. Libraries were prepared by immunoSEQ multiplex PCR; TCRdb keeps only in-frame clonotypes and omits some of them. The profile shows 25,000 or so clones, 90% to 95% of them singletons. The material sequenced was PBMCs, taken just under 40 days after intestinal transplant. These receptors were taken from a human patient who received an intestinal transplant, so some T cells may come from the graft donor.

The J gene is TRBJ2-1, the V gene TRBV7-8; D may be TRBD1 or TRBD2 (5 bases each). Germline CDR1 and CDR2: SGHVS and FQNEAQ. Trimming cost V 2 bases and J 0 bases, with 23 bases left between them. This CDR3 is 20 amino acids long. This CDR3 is CASSLNGALGGNPSYNEQFF. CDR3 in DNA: TGTGCCAGCAGCTTAAACGGGGCTCTGGGCGGTAATCCCTCCTACAATGAGCAGTTCTTC.

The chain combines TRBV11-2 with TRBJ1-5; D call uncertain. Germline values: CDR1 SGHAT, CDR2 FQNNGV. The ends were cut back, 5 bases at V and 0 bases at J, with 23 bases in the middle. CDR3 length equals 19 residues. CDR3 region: CASSQATSTAGYSNQPQHF. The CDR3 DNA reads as TGTGCCAGCAGCCAGGCGACTAGTACAGCTGGCTATAGCAATCAGCCCCAGCATTTT.

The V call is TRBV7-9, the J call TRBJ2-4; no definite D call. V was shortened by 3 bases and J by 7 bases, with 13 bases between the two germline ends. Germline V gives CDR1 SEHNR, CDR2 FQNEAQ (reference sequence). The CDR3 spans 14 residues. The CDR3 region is CASSFETARNIQYF. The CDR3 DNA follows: TGTGCCAGCAGCTTCGAGACGGCTCGGAACATTCAGTACTTC.

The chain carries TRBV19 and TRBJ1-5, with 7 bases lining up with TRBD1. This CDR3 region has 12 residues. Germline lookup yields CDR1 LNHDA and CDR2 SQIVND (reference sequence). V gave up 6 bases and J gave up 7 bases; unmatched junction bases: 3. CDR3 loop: CASRDRDQPQHF. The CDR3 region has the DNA TGTGCCAGTAGAGACAGGGACCAGCCCCAGCATTTT.

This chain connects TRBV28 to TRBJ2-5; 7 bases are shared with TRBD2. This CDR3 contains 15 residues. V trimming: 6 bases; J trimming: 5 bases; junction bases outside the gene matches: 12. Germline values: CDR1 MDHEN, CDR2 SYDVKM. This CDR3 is CASRRTRAGRETQYF. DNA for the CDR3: TGTGCCAGCAGACGAACGCGAGCGGGACGGGAGACCCAGTACTTC.

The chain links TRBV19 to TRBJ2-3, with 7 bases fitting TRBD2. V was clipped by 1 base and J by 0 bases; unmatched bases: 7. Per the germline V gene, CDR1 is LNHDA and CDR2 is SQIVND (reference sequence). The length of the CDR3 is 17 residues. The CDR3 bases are TGTGCCAGTAGTATAGGGGGTTGGCGGGAGAGCACAGATACGCAGTATTTT. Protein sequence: CASSIGGWRESTDTQYF. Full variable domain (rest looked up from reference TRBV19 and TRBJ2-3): DGGITQSPKYLFRKEGQNVTLSCEQNLNHDAMYWYRQDPGQGLRLIYYSQIVNDFQKGDIAEGYSVSREKKESFPLTVTSAQKNPTAFYLCASSIGGWRESTDTQYFGPGTRLTVL.

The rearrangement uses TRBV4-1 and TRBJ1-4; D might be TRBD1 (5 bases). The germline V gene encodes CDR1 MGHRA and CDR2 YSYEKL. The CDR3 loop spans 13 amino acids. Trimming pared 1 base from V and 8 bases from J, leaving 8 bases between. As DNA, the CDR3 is TGCGCCAGCAGCCAAGTGGGGGAAGAAAAACTGTTTTTT. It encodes CASSQVGEEKLFF.

The CDR3 DNA reads as TGTGCCAGCAGTTTCCTGACAGGGTCGGGGAATCAGTACTTC. It encodes CASSFLTGSGNQYF. The rearrangement joins TRBV6-5 to TRBJ2-5, with 7 bases lining up with TRBD1. V was pared by 4 bases and J by 11 bases, with 13 bases of the junction left unmatched. The CDR3 consists of 14 residues. Germline loops: CDR1 MNHEY, CDR2 SVGAGI.

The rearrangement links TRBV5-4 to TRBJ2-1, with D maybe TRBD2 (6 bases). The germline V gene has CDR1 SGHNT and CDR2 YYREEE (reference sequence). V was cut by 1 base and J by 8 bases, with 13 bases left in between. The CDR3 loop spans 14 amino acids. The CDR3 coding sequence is TGTGCCAGCAGCTTGCCGAGACTAGACTATGAGCAGTTCTTC. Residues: CASSLPRLDYEQFF.

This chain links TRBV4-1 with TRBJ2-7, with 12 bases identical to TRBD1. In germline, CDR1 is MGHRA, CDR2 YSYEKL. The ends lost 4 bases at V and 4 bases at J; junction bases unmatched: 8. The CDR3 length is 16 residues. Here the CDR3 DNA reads TGCGCCAGCAGCCCAAACCCGGGACAGGGGGCATACGAGCAGTACTTC. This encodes CASSPNPGQGAYEQYF.

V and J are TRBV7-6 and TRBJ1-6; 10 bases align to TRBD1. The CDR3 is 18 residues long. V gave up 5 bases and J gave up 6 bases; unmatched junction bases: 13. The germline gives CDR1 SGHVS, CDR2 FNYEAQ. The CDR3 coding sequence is TGTGCCAGCAGCGCACACCGGGGGGGACAGGGGTTTAATTCACCCCTCCACTTT. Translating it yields CASSAHRGGQGFNSPLHF.

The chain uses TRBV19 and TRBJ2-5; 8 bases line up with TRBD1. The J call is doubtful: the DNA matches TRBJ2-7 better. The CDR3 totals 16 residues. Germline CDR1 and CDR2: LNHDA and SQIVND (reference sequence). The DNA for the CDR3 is TGTGCCAGTAGCCTGGGGGGCGGACAGGGCGCCTACGAGCAGTACTTC. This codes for CASSLGGGQGAYEQYF.

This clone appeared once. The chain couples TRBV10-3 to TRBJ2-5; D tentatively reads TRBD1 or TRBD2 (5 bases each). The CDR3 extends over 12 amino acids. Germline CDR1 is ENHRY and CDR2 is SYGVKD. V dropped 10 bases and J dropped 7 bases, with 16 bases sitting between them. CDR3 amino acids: CATLGTIGTQYF. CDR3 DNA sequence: TGTGCCACCCTGGGGACCATTGGGACCCAGTACTTC.

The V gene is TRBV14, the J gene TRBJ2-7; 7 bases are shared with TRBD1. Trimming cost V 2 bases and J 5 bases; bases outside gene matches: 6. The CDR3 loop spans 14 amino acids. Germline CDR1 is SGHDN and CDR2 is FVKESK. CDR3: CASSQHRGSNEQYF. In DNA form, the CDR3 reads TGTGCCAGCAGCCAACACAGGGGATCGAACGAGCAGTACTTC.

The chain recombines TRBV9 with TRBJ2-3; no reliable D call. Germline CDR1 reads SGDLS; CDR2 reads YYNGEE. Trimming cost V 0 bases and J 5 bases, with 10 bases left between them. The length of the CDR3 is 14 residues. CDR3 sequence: CASSVGALIDTQYF. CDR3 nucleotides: TGTGCCAGCAGCGTAGGGGCCCTCATAGATACGCAGTATTTT.

CDR3 nucleotide sequence: TGTGCCAGCAGCTTCGGGACTAACTCCTACGAGCAGTACTTC. Protein product: CASSFGTNSYEQYF. The V gene is TRBV5-6, the J gene TRBJ2-7, with TRBD2 matching over 7 bases. Germline V gene sequence: CDR1 SGHDT, CDR2 YYEEEE. V was pared by 2 bases and J by 0 bases, with 2 bases of the junction left unmatched. The CDR3 sequence is 14 residues long.

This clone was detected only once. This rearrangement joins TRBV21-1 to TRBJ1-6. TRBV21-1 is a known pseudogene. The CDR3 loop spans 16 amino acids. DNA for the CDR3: TGTGCCAGCAGCCCCGGGTGGGGAGTCCATAATTCACCCCTCCACTTT. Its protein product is CASSPGWGVHNSPLHF.